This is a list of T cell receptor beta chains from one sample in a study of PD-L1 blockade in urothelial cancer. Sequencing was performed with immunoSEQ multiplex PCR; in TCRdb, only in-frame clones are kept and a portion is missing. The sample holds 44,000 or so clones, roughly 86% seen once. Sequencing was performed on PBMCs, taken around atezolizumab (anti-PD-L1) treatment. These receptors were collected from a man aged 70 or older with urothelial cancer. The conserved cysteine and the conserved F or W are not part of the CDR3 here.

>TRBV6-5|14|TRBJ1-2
ASSYSQAARLYGYT
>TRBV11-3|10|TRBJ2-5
ASSLREETQY
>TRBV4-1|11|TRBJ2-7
ASSQRESYEQY
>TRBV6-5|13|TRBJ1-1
ASSYAFRGNTEAF
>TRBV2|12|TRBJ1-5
ASSQGAGNQPQH
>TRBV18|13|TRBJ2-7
ASSPYGASGYEQY
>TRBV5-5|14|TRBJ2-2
ASSTGLARNTGELF
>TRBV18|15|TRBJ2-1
ASSPSLAGVGNNEQF
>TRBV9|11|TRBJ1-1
ASSVTGNTEAF
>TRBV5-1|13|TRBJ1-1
ASSLGIGGTDEAF
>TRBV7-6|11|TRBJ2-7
ASSSGQYYEQY
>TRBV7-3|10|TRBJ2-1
ASSITTNEQF
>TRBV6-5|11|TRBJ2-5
ASSSDWEGSQY
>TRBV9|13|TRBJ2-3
ASSVASLPPDTQY
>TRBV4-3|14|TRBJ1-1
ASSQVVGQANTEAF
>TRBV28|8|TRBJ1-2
ASSRYGYT
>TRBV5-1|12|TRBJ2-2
ASSRGLGPGELF
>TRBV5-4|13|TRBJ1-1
ASSLRAGAGTEAF
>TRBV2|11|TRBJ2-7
ASKRGELYEQY
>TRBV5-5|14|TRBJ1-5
ASSLRGTGANQPQH
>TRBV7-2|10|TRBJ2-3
ASSSPADTQY
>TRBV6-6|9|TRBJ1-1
ASRDTYEAF
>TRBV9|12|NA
ASSPRGGGYEQY
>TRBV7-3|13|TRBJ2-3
ASSLGSGRGDTQY
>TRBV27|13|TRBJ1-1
ASSSIQFSGTEAF
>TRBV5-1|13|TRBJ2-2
ASSTGQMNTGELF
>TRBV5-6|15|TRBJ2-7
ASSLELAGGPMDEQY
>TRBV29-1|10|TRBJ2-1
SVEWGRNGQF
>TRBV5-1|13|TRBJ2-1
ASSTGQGYRNEQF
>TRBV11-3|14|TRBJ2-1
ASSSLGGTGNNEQF
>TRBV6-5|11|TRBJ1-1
ASSYGRNTEAF
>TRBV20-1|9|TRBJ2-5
SARDEETQY
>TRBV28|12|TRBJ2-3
ASSSSASTDTQY
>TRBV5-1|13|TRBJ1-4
ASSLRSGDNEKLF
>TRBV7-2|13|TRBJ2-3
ASSLVAGGTDTQY
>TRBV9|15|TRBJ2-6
ASSAGHGFSGANVLT
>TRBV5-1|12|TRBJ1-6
ASSPTGWNSPLH
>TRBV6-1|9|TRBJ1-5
ASSEGYPLH
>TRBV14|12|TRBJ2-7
ASSQVRGSYEQY
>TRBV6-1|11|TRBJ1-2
ASSAGTPYGYT
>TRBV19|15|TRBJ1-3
ASRSNRGSISGNTIY
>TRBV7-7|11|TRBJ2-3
ASSLLDTDTQY
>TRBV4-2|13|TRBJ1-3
ASSPPDTSGNTIY
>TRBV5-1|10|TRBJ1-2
ATSQANYGYT
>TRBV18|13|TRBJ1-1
ASSRGGQGRTEAF
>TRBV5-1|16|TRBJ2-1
ASSRGTSGAASYNEQF
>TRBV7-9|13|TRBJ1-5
ASSLSTGVNQPQH
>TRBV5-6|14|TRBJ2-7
ASSSGPTGYPYEQY